These 10 T cell receptor beta chains originate from one sample sequenced in a study of a mutant IDH1 vaccine in newly diagnosed glioma. The method was immunoSEQ multiplex PCR; TCRdb's version includes in-frame clones alone and lacks a portion of them. The sample lists fewer than 85,000 clones; approximately 86% were seen once. The time point was: baseline, week 1 (first vaccination visit). Specified treatment: pre-vaccination baseline after standard-of-care therapy. Sequencing was performed on PBMCs, taken from a glioma patient treated with radiotherapy, temozolomide or both. Receptors originate from a man aged 25-45 years with glioma.

Comment on this clone: Other DNA variants within this sample encode the same CDR3. This sequence joins TRBV27 and TRBJ1-5; TRBD1 aligns across 12 bases. From germline, CDR1 is MNHEY and CDR2 SMNVEV (reference sequence). Trimming removed 3 bases from V and 6 bases from J; junction bases left unmatched: 9. CDR3 length equals 17 residues. The CDR3, as DNA: TGTGCCAGCAGTTTGGGACAGGGGGCGCCGTCAGGTCAGCCCCAGCATTTT. Translation gives CASSLGQGAPSGQPQHF.

This clone was seen only once. The chain combines TRBV28 with TRBJ2-3, with a possible D match to TRBD2 (5 bases). Germline V lookup: CDR1 MDHEN, CDR2 SYDVKM. The CDR3 consists of 15 residues. Trimming pared 5 bases from V and 3 bases from J, leaving 15 bases between. The CDR3, as DNA: TGTGCCAGCAGTCCATATGGTCGGGGAACAGATACGCAGTATTTT. Its translation is CASSPYGRGTDTQYF.

This clone came up a few times. The CDR3 loop reads CASSFPGQGIGEQYF. CDR3 sequence (DNA): TGTGCCAGCAGCTTCCCGGGACAGGGGATTGGCGAGCAGTACTTC. The chain recombines TRBV5-4 with TRBJ2-7, with 10 nucleotides matching TRBD1. In germline, CDR1 is SGHNT, CDR2 YYREEE (reference sequence). This CDR3 has 15 amino acids. The V segment lost 2 bases and the J segment 6 bases; nucleotides outside the gene matches: 8.

This clone was seen a single time. This chain joins TRBV12-2 and TRBJ1-6; no DNA check was done on the table's D call, TRBD1. TRBV12-2 is a pseudogene. The CDR3 covers 15 residues. CDR3 bases: TGTGCAAGTCCCGTTCTCACAGGGGCTGACTCACCCCTCCACTTT. Amino acids: CASPVLTGADSPLHF.

This chain uses TRBV27 with TRBJ2-1, with D perhaps matching TRBD2 (5 bases). Germline assignment: CDR1 MNHEY and CDR2 SMNVEV (reference sequence). V was shortened by 1 base and J by 11 bases, with 12 bases between the two germline ends. There are 13 residues in the CDR3. This chain's CDR3 is CASSLFRGRKQFF. DNA of the CDR3: TGTGCCAGCAGTTTATTTCGTGGGAGAAAGCAGTTCTTC.

The CDR3: CAISEAAGRVDQPQHF. CDR3 sequence (DNA): TGTGCCATCAGTGAGGCAGCCGGAAGGGTAGATCAGCCCCAGCATTTT. The chain recombines TRBV10-3 with TRBJ1-5, with no clear D. From germline, CDR1 is ENHRY and CDR2 SYGVKD. Trimming stripped 2 bases from V and 5 bases from J, with 16 bases between. The CDR3 contains 16 residues.

The chain carries TRBV6-6 and TRBJ1-3; 7 positions match TRBD1. V trimming: 6 bases; J trimming: 2 bases; junction bases outside the gene matches: 7. The CDR3 loop spans 15 amino acids. Germline V gene lookup returns CDR1 MNHNY and CDR2 SVGAGI (reference sequence). CDR3 coding DNA: TGTGCCAGCAGAACTAGACAGGGAGCTGGAAACACCATATATTTT. Amino acid sequence: CASRTRQGAGNTIYF.

The chain couples TRBV13 to TRBJ2-5; D perhaps matches TRBD1 (5 bases). The length of the CDR3 is 12 residues. Germline CDR1 and CDR2: PRHDT and FYEKMQ (reference sequence). Trimming removed 6 bases from V and 4 bases from J, with 9 bases in between. CDR3: CASSKQGETQYF. CDR3 bases: TGTGCCAGCAGTAAGCAGGGAGAGACCCAGTACTTC.

This clone has a single count. This clone may be a read error of a much larger clone one base away. This chain uses TRBV4-1 with TRBJ1-5, with 9 bases matching TRBD1. This CDR3 region has 16 residues. Trimming took 0 bases from V and 5 from J; bases not matched to a gene: 5. The germline V gene has CDR1 MGHRA and CDR2 YSYEKL. The CDR3 coding sequence is TGCGCCAGCAGCCAAGATTTCGGGACAGGGTATCAGCCCCAGCATTTT. The encoded protein is CASSQDFGTGYQPQHF.

The chain is built from TRBV18 and TRBJ1-2, with 8 bases aligning to TRBD1. This CDR3 comprises 16 residues. Germline CDR1 and CDR2: KGHSH and LQKENI. The ends lost 5 bases at V and 0 bases at J; junction bases unmatched: 8. The CDR3 DNA follows: TGTGCCAGCTCAAGAGGACAGGGCGATACTAACTATGGCTACACCTTC. It codes for CASSRGQGDTNYGYTF.